This entry concerns a single TCR beta chain. Antigen: not known. In the library, individual cDNA molecules carried attached unique molecular identifiers. TCRdb reprocessed the 5' RACE reads via MiXCR and lists one record per CDR3 protein. This table has 76,000 or so distinct CDR3 sequences, roughly 12% appearing once. These data come from a study of early T cells in non-severe SARS-CoV-2 infection. Study details: Chains from this unsorted whole-blood bulk RNA could not be paired. Study conclusions and caveats: A preference for anti-spike CD8 responses marked VDJdb matching, which missed private and CD4 specificities.

Germline lookup yields CDR1 SGHDN and CDR2 FVKESK. V was shortened by 3 bases and J by 8 bases, with 16 bases between the two germline ends. CDR3 length equals 14 residues. The sequenced sample consisted of whole blood. The chain uses TRBV14 and TRBJ1-1; D perhaps matches TRBD1 (5 bases). This sequence was found in an adult who was a healthcare worker with PCR-confirmed SARS-CoV-2 infection or an uninfected control (not recorded which). In nucleotides, the CDR3 is TGTGCCAGCAGCCACCCCGGGGCGGGGGGGGAAGCTTTCTTT. Amino acid sequence: CASSHPGAGGEAFF.